Listed here are 12 T cell receptor beta chains from one sample, sequenced in a study of blood T cell repertoires in COVID-19. Profiled with immunoSEQ multiplex PCR; TCRdb holds only in-frame clones, not every one. The table lists about 350,000 clones, around 88% of them singletons. Source material: peripheral blood. Receptors were obtained from a woman aged 60-70 years with COVID-19, enrolled during active disease.

The V and J genes are TRBV6-6 and TRBJ1-2; D gene ambiguous. The germline V and J ends were trimmed by 5 bases and 0 bases, with 22 bases remaining between them. This CDR3 region has 18 residues. The germline gives CDR1 MNHNY, CDR2 SVGAGI (reference sequence). The CDR3 DNA reads TGTGCCAGCAGTCCTCCTTTGGCGGGCCCCCAAGCTAACTATGGCTACACCTTC. This sequence encodes CASSPPLAGPQANYGYTF.

This clone was found a few times. CDR3 nucleotide sequence: TGCGCCAGCAGCCACGACAGAATCTATGGCTACACCTTC. Translating gives CASSHDRIYGYTF. This chain links TRBV4-1 with TRBJ1-2; weak D call: TRBD1 (5 bases). The V gene's germline CDR1 is MGHRA and CDR2 YSYEKL. V gave up 3 bases and J gave up 4 bases, with 9 bases separating them. The CDR3 runs to 13 residues.

The chain links TRBV7-2 to TRBJ1-6, with D possibly matching TRBD1 (6 bases). CDR3 size: 15 residues. Germline loops: CDR1 SGHTA, CDR2 FQGNSA. The V and J ends lost 1 base and 7 bases respectively, with 11 bases between them. The CDR3 region is CASSLGQAQNSPLHF. The CDR3 DNA reads TGTGCCAGCAGCTTAGGACAGGCCCAAAATTCACCCCTCCACTTT.

The chain joins TRBV4-2 to TRBJ2-5; D possibly corresponds to TRBD1 (6 bases). The CDR3 sequence is 15 residues long. The V end was cut by 0 bases, the J end by 7 bases, with 15 bases between. CDR1 is LGHNA, CDR2 YNFKEQ, per germline. The CDR3 protein is CASSQDDDRPTTQYF. For the CDR3, the DNA is TGTGCCAGCAGCCAAGACGACGACAGGCCCACGACCCAGTACTTC.

This chain's CDR3 is CASSLQTGALSEAFF. For the CDR3, the DNA is TGTGCCAGCAGCTTGCAGACAGGGGCCCTATCCGAAGCTTTCTTT. The chain combines TRBV7-9 with TRBJ1-1; 8 positions match TRBD1. V lost 3 bases to trimming and J lost 8 bases; unmatched junction nucleotides: 11. The germline gives CDR1 SEHNR, CDR2 FQNEAQ (reference sequence). This CDR3 comprises 15 residues.

V gene TRBV5-1 combines with J gene TRBJ2-1; D is ambiguous. Germline CDR1 is SGHRS and CDR2 is YFSETQ. The CDR3 contains 16 residues. Between the trimmed V and J ends, which lost 0 bases and 2 bases, there was a span of 12 bases. Here the CDR3 reads CASSLGIGLPYNEQFF. As DNA, the CDR3 is TGCGCCAGCAGCTTGGGAATTGGCCTTCCCTACAATGAGCAGTTCTTC.

The V and J genes are TRBV5-1 and TRBJ2-6, with D possibly being TRBD1 (6 bases). V was trimmed by 1 base and J by 2 bases, leaving 10 bases between them. The CDR3 totals 16 residues. Germline CDR1 reads SGHRS; CDR2 reads YFSETQ. CDR3 coding DNA: TGCGCCAGCAGCTTGACTCCAGGGGCTGGGGCCAACGTCCTGACTTTC. Amino acid sequence: CASSLTPGAGANVLTF.

The J gene is TRBJ1-4, the V gene TRBV27, with D hard to call. This CDR3 comprises 17 residues. Deletions cut 5 bases from V and 3 bases from J, with 19 bases between. From germline, CDR1 is MNHEY and CDR2 SMNVEV (reference sequence). CDR3 in amino acids: CASSKDFFWTSNEKLFF. The CDR3 nucleotides read TGTGCCAGCAGTAAGGATTTTTTCTGGACTTCTAATGAAAAACTGTTTTTT.

As regards this clone: At one of its ends the junction is not consistent with the germline gene, which may arise from a read error. The CDR3 reads CASSLALNLPGIF. In DNA, the CDR3 is TGTGCCAGCAGCTTAGCCTTAAACCTACCGGGAATTTTT. V and J are TRBV7-2 and TRBJ1-5; no reliable D call. CDR1 and CDR2 from the germline V gene are SGHTA and FQGNSA. The CDR3 runs 13 residues.

The chain recombines TRBV2 with TRBJ2-6, with a weak D call TRBD1 (5 bases). The V end was cut by 3 bases, the J end by 2 bases, with 5 bases between. Germline CDR1 is SNHLY and CDR2 is FYNNEI. There are 14 residues in the CDR3. The CDR3 spells CASSDRAGANVLTF. The CDR3 nucleotides read TGTGCCAGCAGTGACAGGGCTGGGGCCAACGTCCTGACTTTC. Variable domain in full (rest from reference TRBV2 and TRBJ2-6): EPEVTQTPSHQVTQMGQEVILRCVPISNHLYFYWYRQILGQKVEFLVSFYNNEISEKSEIFDDQFSVERPDGSNFTLKIRSTKLEDSAMYFCASSDRAGANVLTFGAGSRLTVL.

Comment on this clone: The same CDR3 is also encoded by other DNA sequences in this sample. The chain uses TRBV3-1 (or the pseudogene TRBV3-2) and TRBJ2-1; D ambiguous. Germline loops: CDR1 LGHDT, CDR2 YNNKEL (reference sequence). This CDR3 contains 12 residues. V was cut by 0 bases and J by 7 bases, with 4 bases left in between. CDR3 protein: CASSQDLNEQFF. The CDR3 region has the DNA TGTGCCAGCAGCCAAGATCTTAATGAGCAGTTCTTC.

This clone was recorded once. The chain recombines TRBV6-5 with TRBJ1-1, with TRBD1 matching over 10 bases. The V gene's germline CDR1 is MNHEY and CDR2 SVGAGI. The CDR3 runs to 13 residues. After removal of 7 bases from V and 3 bases from J, the junction contained 2 bases not matched to a gene. The CDR3 sequence is CASIGTGDTEAFF. The CDR3 coding sequence is TGTGCCAGCATAGGGACAGGGGACACTGAAGCTTTCTTT.